The present entry profiles one T cell receptor (beta chain) with its context. This sample is drawn from a study of blood T cell repertoires in COVID-19. Background on the study: The analysed material was cDNA or gDNA that came from T cells, B-cell-depleted T cells, or PBMCs.

Method: immunoSEQ multiplex PCR; TCRdb's copy keeps in-frame clones and lacks some. The table has around 120,000 clones, over 75% seen once. V lost 1 base and J lost 1, with 13 bases in between. The CDR3 consists of 16 residues. The germline V gene has CDR1 SGHNT and CDR2 YENEEA. What was sequenced was peripheral blood. The clonotype comes from a human donor with active COVID-19. The donor label of this sample is uncertain. V usage is TRBV11-3 and J usage is TRBJ1-1, with D maybe TRBD1 (5 bases). CDR3 sequence: CASSLAGVYGNTEAFF. In nucleotides, the CDR3 is TGTGCCAGCAGCTTAGCGGGGGTATACGGGAACACTGAAGCTTTCTTT.